This T cell receptor (beta chain) appears in the sequencing data of a study of blood T cell repertoires in COVID-19. Repertoires were generated with immunoSEQ multiplex PCR, while TCRdb's copy carries only in-frame clones and drops some. The sample has about 200,000 clones; about four fifths are singletons. V was pared by 1 base and J by 7 bases, with 18 bases between. Germline-derived CDR1 and CDR2 are SGHDT and YYEEEE. This CDR3 spans 16 amino acids. The TCR was taken from a woman aged 45 to 65 who had been exposed to COVID-19. The source material was PBMCs or T cells enriched from blood (not recorded which). The chain joins TRBV5-6 to TRBJ1-3, with D tentatively TRBD1 (6 bases). The CDR3 nucleotides read TGTGCCAGCAGCTTGTTTGAACAGGGAAGAGGGAACACCATATATTTT. Its translation: CASSLFEQGRGNTIYF.